This TCR beta chain was profiled in a study of blood T cells in healthy people across ages. The CDR3 is 14 residues long. CDR1 and CDR2 (germline): SGHTA, FQGNSA. V lost 5 bases, J lost 2 bases, and 12 bases lay in between. Primers used in a second PCR of about 7 to 12 cycles were a sample-barcoded 5' primer and a J-beta primer mix. TCRdb re-analysed the 5' RACE reads in MiXCR, keeping a single row per CDR3 protein. The table records about 1.4 million distinct CDR3 sequences, roughly 64% of them present only once. Sequenced input: blood. The receptor was isolated from a man aged 18 to 29 in good health. The rearrangement joins TRBV7-2 to TRBJ2-5; D is unclear. CDR3 sequence (DNA): TGTGCCAGCAGCCTCCGGACCGCGCAAGAGACCCAGTACTTC. Translating it yields CASSLRTAQETQYF.